This TCR beta chain derives from a study of blood T cell repertoires in COVID-19. Measured with immunoSEQ multiplex PCR; TCRdb has only the in-frame clones, and not every one. The repertoire consists of about 350,000 clones, with roughly 86% occurring once and the leading ten covering roughly 5.2%. Recovery among Cohort 3 donors was established by two negative PCRs, clearance, or symptom resolution. After removal of 4 bases from V and 3 bases from J, the junction contained 6 bases not matched to a gene. This CDR3 has 15 residues. Germline V CDR1 and CDR2: SGHAT, FQNNGV. This receptor was identified in a woman in her 30s who had recovered from COVID-19. Material: PBMCs or T cells enriched from blood (not recorded which). The rearrangement links TRBV11-2 to TRBJ2-7; 10 nucleotides agree with TRBD1. The CDR3 region is CASSSAWDRGYEQYF. The CDR3 nucleotides read TGTGCCAGCAGCTCAGCCTGGGACAGGGGCTACGAGCAGTACTTC. The variable domain in full, completed from reference TRBV11-2 and TRBJ2-7, reads EAGVAQSPRYKIIEKRQSVAFWCNPISGHATLYWYQQILGQGPKLLIQFQNNGVVDDSQLPKDRFSAERLKGVDSTLKIQPAKLEDSAVYLCASSSAWDRGYEQYFGPGTRLTVT.